Here is one T cell receptor (beta chain) with its context. Its antigen is as yet unknown. These data originate in a study of OX40 agonist ivuxolimab in advanced cancers. Assay used: immunoSEQ multiplex PCR; TCRdb lists only in-frame clones, some missing. This repertoire shows 14,000 or so clones, under 95% found once; its top ten account for 22%. Study conclusions and caveats: Relative to CD4+ cells, CD8+ T cells on average had more expanded clones.

The V and J ends lost 5 bases and 5 bases respectively, with 9 bases between them. CDR3 size: 12 residues. Looked up from germline, CDR1 is MNHEY and CDR2 is SMNVEV (reference sequence). This chain uses TRBV27 with TRBJ1-1; no firm D call. Sequenced material: CD4+ or CD8+ T cells sorted from blood, taken in a trial of the OX40 agonist ivuxolimab. This sequence was found in an adult with an advanced solid tumor such as melanoma, head and neck, liver or kidney cancer. Here the CDR3 reads CASSRPGTEAFF. CDR3 DNA: TGTGCCAGCAGTCGGCCGGGGACTGAAGCTTTCTTT.